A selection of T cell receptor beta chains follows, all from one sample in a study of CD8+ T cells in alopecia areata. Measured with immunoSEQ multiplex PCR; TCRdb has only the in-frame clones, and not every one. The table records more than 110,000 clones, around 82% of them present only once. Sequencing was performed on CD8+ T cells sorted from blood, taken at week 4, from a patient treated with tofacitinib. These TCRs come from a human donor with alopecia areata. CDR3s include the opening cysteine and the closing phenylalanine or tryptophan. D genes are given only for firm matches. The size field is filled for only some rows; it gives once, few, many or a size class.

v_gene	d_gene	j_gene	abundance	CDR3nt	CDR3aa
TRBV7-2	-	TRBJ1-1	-	TGTGCCAGCAGCCCCGGGAGGCTCCCTGAAGCTTTCTTT	CASSPGRLPEAFF
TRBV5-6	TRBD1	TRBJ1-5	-	TGTGCCAGCAGCTTGGGGACAGGGAGCGAGCCCCAGCATTTT	CASSLGTGSEPQHF
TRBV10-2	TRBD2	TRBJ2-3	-	TGCGCCAGCAGTGGCCACCCACTAGCGGGGGGCCTAGGCACAGATACGCAGTATTTT	CASSGHPLAGGLGTDTQYF
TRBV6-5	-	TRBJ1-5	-	TGTGCCAGCAAACGGGACGGCAGCAATCAGCCCCAGCATTTT	CASKRDGSNQPQHF
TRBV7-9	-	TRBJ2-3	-	TGTGCCAGCAGCTTAGAGGCGACCACCCCTAGCACAGATACGCAGTATTTT	CASSLEATTPSTDTQYF
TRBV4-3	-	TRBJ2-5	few	TGCGCCAGCAGCCAACAGGGGGGGAAAGAGACCCAGTACTTC	CASSQQGGKETQYF
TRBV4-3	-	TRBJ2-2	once	TGCGCCAGCAGCCAAGCTCGGTTCGCTGGCGGGGAGCTGTTTTTT	CASSQARFAGGELFF
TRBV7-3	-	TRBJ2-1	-	TGTGCCAGCAGCTTTGGAGAAAGCTCCTACAATGAGCAGTTCTTC	CASSFGESSYNEQFF
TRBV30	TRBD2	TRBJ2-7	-	TGTGCCTGGATACCCCTGGGAGGGGCCGAGCAGTACTTC	CAWIPLGGAEQYF
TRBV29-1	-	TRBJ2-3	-	TGCAGCGTTGAGGGTGTGGCAGGGGCAAAGGTGGATACGCAGTATTTT	CSVEGVAGAKVDTQYF
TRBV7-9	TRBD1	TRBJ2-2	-	TGTGCCAGCAGCCCTCCTGGGACAGAGAACACCGGGGAGCTGTTTTTT	CASSPPGTENTGELFF
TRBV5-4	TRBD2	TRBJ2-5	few	TGTGCCAGCAGCCAGGGACTAGCGGATCAAGAGACCCAGTACTTC	CASSQGLADQETQYF
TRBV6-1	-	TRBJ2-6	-	TGTGCCAGCAGTGTACGACTCTCTGGGGCCAACGTCCTGACTTTC	CASSVRLSGANVLTF
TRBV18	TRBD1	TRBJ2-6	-	TGTGCCAGCTCACCCCTGGGACAGGGGGCCAACGTCCTGACTTTC	CASSPLGQGANVLTF
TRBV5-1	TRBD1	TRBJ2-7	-	TGCGCCAGCAGCTTCGGACAGGGGGGCTACGAGCAGTACTTC	CASSFGQGGYEQYF
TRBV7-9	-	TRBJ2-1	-	TGTGCCAGCAGCTTAGCCCGGGGTGAGCAGTTCTTC	CASSLARGEQFF
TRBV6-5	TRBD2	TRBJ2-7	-	TGTGCCAGCAGCCCCAGCGGGGATCTCTACGAGCAGTACTTC	CASSPSGDLYEQYF
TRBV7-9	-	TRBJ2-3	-	TGTGCCAGCAGATATACAGGGTTAAGCACAGATACGCAGTATTTT	CASRYTGLSTDTQYF
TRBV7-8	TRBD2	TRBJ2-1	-	TGTGCCAGCAGCTTAGGAGGGCGGGGGAACAATGAGCAGTTCTTC	CASSLGGRGNNEQFF
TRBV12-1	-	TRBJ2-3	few	TGTGCCAGCAGTCGCGCCGGCGGGGTGAGCACAGATACGCAGTATTTT	CASSRAGGVSTDTQYF
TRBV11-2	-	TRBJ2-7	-	TGTGCCAGCAGCTTAGATCCAGGGTCAACTTACTACGAGCAGTACTTC	CASSLDPGSTYYEQYF
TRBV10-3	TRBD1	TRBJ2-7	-	TGTGCCATCAGTGACGGGGGACAGGGCTACGAGCAGTACTTC	CAISDGGQGYEQYF
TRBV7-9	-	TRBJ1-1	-	TGTGCCCCCGGGCACCTGAACACTGAAGCTTTCTTT	CAPGHLNTEAFF
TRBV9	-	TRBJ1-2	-	TGTGCCAGCAGCGAGACTCCAGGGAAAACGGCGGAAGGTGGCTACACCTTC	CASSETPGKTAEGGYTF
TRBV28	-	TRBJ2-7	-	TGTGCCAGCAGTTTATGGCCAGGGCCCTACGAGCAGTACTTC	CASSLWPGPYEQYF
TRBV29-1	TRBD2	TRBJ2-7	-	TGCAGCGTTGGCGGGGGGAGTTCCTACGAGCAGTACTTC	CSVGGGSSYEQYF
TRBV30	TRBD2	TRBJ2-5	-	TGTGCCTGGAGCGCTCTTTGGGGGGGTCAAGAGACCCAGTACTTC	CAWSALWGGQETQYF
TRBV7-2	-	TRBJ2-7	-	TGTGCCAGCAGCAAGACAGTACACGAGCAGTACTTC	CASSKTVHEQYF
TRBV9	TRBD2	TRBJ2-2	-	TGTGCCAGCAGCGTAGAGTACCCTAGCGGGGGGAACGCGAACACCGGGGAGCTGTTTTTT	CASSVEYPSGGNANTGELFF
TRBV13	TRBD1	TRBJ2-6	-	TGTGCCAGCAGCGCAGGGACAGGGAACGGGGGTGGGGCCAACGTCCTGACTTTC	CASSAGTGNGGGANVLTF
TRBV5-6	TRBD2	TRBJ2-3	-	TGTGCCAGCAGCTTGGTGGGGACTACCGTGGATACGCAGTATTTT	CASSLVGTTVDTQYF
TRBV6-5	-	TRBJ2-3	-	TGTGCCAGCAGCCCCGAAGGAAACACAGATACGCAGTATTTT	CASSPEGNTDTQYF
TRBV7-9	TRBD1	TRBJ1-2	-	TGTGCCAGCAGCCTTCATTACAGGGGGAGTACTATGGGCTACACCTTC	CASSLHYRGSTMGYTF
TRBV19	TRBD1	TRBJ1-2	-	TGTGCCAGCCAATCGACAGGGGGCTATGGCTACACCTTC	CASQSTGGYGYTF
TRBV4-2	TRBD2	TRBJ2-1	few	TGTGCCAGCAGCCAAGAAGCTAGCGGGAACTACAATGAGCAGTTCTTC	CASSQEASGNYNEQFF
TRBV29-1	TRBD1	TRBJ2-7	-	TGCAGCGTTGAAACTGGGACAGGGGCCTACGAGCAGTACTTC	CSVETGTGAYEQYF
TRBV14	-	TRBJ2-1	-	TGTGCCAGCAGCCAAGATCCGGCAGGCTCTTACATCTACAATGAGCAGTTCTTC	CASSQDPAGSYIYNEQFF
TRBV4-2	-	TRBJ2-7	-	TGTGCCAGCAGCCAAGAAGGGCAGGGCGCATCCTACGAGCAGTACTTC	CASSQEGQGASYEQYF
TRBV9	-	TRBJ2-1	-	TGTGCCAGCGGTGGTGGGGGGTATGAGCAGTTCTTC	CASGGGGYEQFF
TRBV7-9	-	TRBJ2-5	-	TGTGCCAGCCGGGACCTCCTCGGGGGGACCCAGTACTTC	CASRDLLGGTQYF
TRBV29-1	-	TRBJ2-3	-	TGCAGCGTTGTGGAGACACGCACAGATACGCAGTATTTT	CSVVETRTDTQYF
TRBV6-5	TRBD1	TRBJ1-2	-	TGTGCCAGCAGCCCTGACAGGGGGGCTTATGGCTACACCTTC	CASSPDRGAYGYTF
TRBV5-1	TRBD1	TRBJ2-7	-	TGCGCCAGCAGCTGGACAGGGGGCGAGATTGGTGACGAGCAGTACTTC	CASSWTGGEIGDEQYF
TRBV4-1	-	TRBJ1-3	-	TGCGCCAGCAGCCAAGATGAGGTCGACTCTGGAAACACCATATATTTT	CASSQDEVDSGNTIYF
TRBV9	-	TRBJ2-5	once	TGTGCCAGCAGCGAGGATGACCGAGAGACCCAGTACTTC	CASSEDDRETQYF
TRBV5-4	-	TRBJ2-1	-	TGTGCCAGCAGCTTGGGGGGTGCCAATGAGCAGTTCTTC	CASSLGGANEQFF
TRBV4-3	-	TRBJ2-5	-	TGCGCCAGCAGCCAAGATCTCAGGGACCAAGAGACCCAGTACTTC	CASSQDLRDQETQYF
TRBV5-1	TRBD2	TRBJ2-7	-	TGCGCCAGCAGCTTGGATCAGGCTAGCGGATCCCTGGAGCAGTACTTC	CASSLDQASGSLEQYF
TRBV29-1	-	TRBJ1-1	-	TGCAGCGTTGGGCGGGAGATGAACACTGAAGCTTTCTTT	CSVGREMNTEAFF
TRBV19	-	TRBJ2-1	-	TGTGCCAGTAGTATAGAGAGGGGGAGGTTCGATGAGCAGTTCTTC	CASSIERGRFDEQFF
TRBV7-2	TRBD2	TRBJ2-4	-	TGTGCCAGCAGCACAATCGGCGGGGGGCCTAACTACAAAAACATTCAGTACTTC	CASSTIGGGPNYKNIQYF
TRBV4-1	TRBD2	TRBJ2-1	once	TGCGCCAGCAGCCAGCGCCCGGGACTAGCGGGCGAGCAGTTCTTC	CASSQRPGLAGEQFF